The 11 T cell receptor delta chains presented below share a single source sample, sequenced in a study of γδ T cells in repeated Plasmodium falciparum infection. TCRdb redid clone calling on the multiplex PCR reads using CATT. The sample shows 85,000 to 100,000 delta-chain clones, 0.75% to 1% of them seen only once. Gammadelta T cells were flow-sorted from PBMC into Vgamma9/Vdelta2+ and Vdelta2-negative populations for bulk analysis. Sequencing was performed on gamma-delta T cells from blood. Every receptor here comes from a pool of human donors (malaria-infected and uninfected, not separated).

This clone was seen ten or more times. Other DNA sequences in this specimen translate into the identical CDR3. V and J are TRDV1 and TRDJ1, with D unclear. The CDR3 has 16 amino acids. Trimming pared 0 bases from V and 0 bases from J, leaving 11 bases between. CDR1 and CDR2 (germline): TSWWSYY, QGS. The CDR3 coding sequence is TGTGCTCTTGGGGAACTACTCCCCCTTTACACCGATAAACTCATCTTT. This translates into CALGELLPLYTDKLIF.

A few counts support this clone. With a far larger clone one base away, a read error is the likely cause. This CDR3 is also generated by other DNA sequences in the sample. The chain carries TRAV38-2/DV8 and TRDJ1, with a possible D match to TRDD3 (5 bases). No J segment appears in TCRdb, so it was assigned here by matching the sequence to germline. V lost 0 bases and J 3 bases, leaving 15 bases between the germline ends. Germline assignment: CDR1 TSESDYY and CDR2 QEAYKQQN. This CDR3 has 16 residues. Written as DNA, the CDR3 is TGTGCTTATAGGAGCGCGCCCCTATCCTGGGCCGATAAACTCATCTTT. Amino acid sequence: CAYRSAPLSWADKLIF.

This clone came up a few times. TCRdb's listed protein matches a much larger clone and diverges from this DNA's translation at residue 10, likely through a read error; the protein shown comes from the DNA. V gene TRDV1 combines with J gene TRDJ1; D perhaps matches TRDD3 (6 bases). TCRdb offers no J gene call, so here the DNA was matched to germline to obtain one. V dropped 5 bases and J dropped 0 bases, with 25 bases sitting between them. The CDR3 consists of 19 residues. Germline assignment: CDR1 TSWWSYY and CDR2 QGS. In DNA, the CDR3 is TGTGCTCTTGGGAATTCTGGGTACTGGGAGACAGAATACACCGATAAACTCATCTTT. Encoded protein: CALGNSGYWETEYTDKLIF.

This clone has a count of ten or more. A much larger clone differs from this one at a single base, so this may be a read error. This sample also contains other DNA sequences that code for the same CDR3. Here the V gene is TRDV2, but the J gene went uncalled; the tabulated D call, TRDD3, remains unverified against the DNA. This CDR3 has 18 amino acids. Germline loops: CDR1 GEAIGNYY, CDR2 EKD. CDR3 in amino acids: CACDTGPTDWGARRPLIF. The CDR3 DNA sequence: TGTGCCTGTGACACCGGACCTACAGACTGGGGGGCCCGTCGACCCTTGATCTTT.

This clone was counted at least ten times. With only one base between it and a far larger clone, this is likely a read error. At the DNA level, this CDR3 is encoded by other sequences in the same sample as well. The rearrangement joins TRDV1 to TRDJ1; D might be TRDD2 (6 bases). The CDR3 is 23 amino acids. The germline gives CDR1 TSWWSYY, CDR2 QGS. CDR3 loop: CALGDHIPVVPPGVLPYTDKLIF. CDR3 sequence (DNA): TGTGCTCTTGGGGATCACATCCCTGTAGTGCCACCGGGGGTCCTACCGTACACCGATAAACTCATCTTC.

This clone was detected a few times. The translation of this DNA and the TCRdb protein of a much larger clone differ at residue 17, probably owing to a read error; the protein shown here is translated from the DNA. The J gene is uncalled and the V gene is TRDV1; no check of the table's D call, TRDD3, against the DNA was made. This CDR3 has 19 amino acids. Looked up from germline, CDR1 is TSWWSYY and CDR2 is QGS. CDR3 DNA: TGTGCTCTTGGGGATAACCTGCCTTCCTCTTTTCAGTTCACCGATAAACCCATCTTT. Its translation: CALGDNLPSSFQFTDKPIF.

Worth noting for this clone: TCRdb records a much larger clone's protein for this DNA, with a difference at residues 9 and 16 that likely arises from a read error; the protein given is the translation of the DNA. This sequence joins TRDV1 and TRDJ1; 9 bases align to TRDD3. CDR3 length: 22 residues. V shed 0 bases and J 1 base; nucleotides not matched to a gene: 21. Per germline, CDR1 TSWWSYY and CDR2 QGS. Here the CDR3 reads CALGELSYADWGIEECTDKLIF. The CDR3 region has the DNA TGTGCTCTTGGGGAACTATCCTACGCGGATTGGGGGATAGAAGAGTGCACCGATAAACTCATCTTT.

Turning to this clone: A far larger clone is one base from this, pointing to a likely read error. This sample also contains other DNA sequences that code for the same CDR3. A V gene of TRDV1 was called, but no J gene was assigned; the table assigns TRDD3, which was not confirmed against the DNA. Germline CDR1 TSWWSYY, CDR2 QGS. The CDR3 consists of 19 residues. CDR3 nucleotide sequence: TGTGCTCTTGGGGCACCTCCACCTTCCACCGACTGGGGGAGCGATAAACTCATCTTC. Amino acid sequence: CALGAPPPSTDWGSDKLIF.

This clone was detected a few times. The protein given by TCRdb reflects a much larger clone and differs at residue 12 from this DNA's translation, likely from a read error; the protein shown is the DNA's translation. The CDR3, as DNA: TGTGCTCTTGGGGAACTTTGGTCTTCCTACGTAAGGCAGGCGTACTGGGGGATACGGACCGATAAACTCATCTTT. Protein product: CALGELWSSYVRQAYWGIRTDKLIF. The chain carries TRDV1 and TRDJ1; 13 bases agree with TRDD3. Germline V gene data show CDR1 as TSWWSYY and CDR2 as QGS. The junction had 27 bases not matched to a gene; V was cut back by 0 bases and J by 2 bases. The CDR3 consists of 25 residues.

In regard to this clone: A read error likely explains why the TCRdb protein, taken from a much larger clone, differs from this DNA's translation at residue 3; the protein shown is translated from the DNA. This sequence joins TRDV1 and TRDJ1, with 9 bases matching TRDD3. Germline-derived CDR1 and CDR2 are TSWWSYY and QGS. The CDR3 length is 25 residues. For the CDR3, the DNA is TGTGCTCGTGGGGAACTATGGGCGTTCCTACGTTCCACTGGGGGAAAACAGGGGGAGACCGATAAACTCATCTTT. Its protein is CARGELWAFLRSTGGKQGETDKLIF.

This clone has ten or more counts. This likely came from a read error, as a far larger clone is one base away. The sample has other DNA sequences that encode this CDR3 too. The chain is built from TRDV2 and TRDJ1; 8 nucleotides line up with TRDD3. CDR1 is GEAIGNYY, CDR2 EKD, per germline. CDR3 length: 16 residues. After removal of 1 base from V and 5 bases from J, the junction contained 11 bases not matched to a gene. The CDR3 sequence: CACDTLGARGADKLIF. The CDR3 nucleotides are TGTGCCTGTGACACACTGGGGGCCCGAGGGGCTGATAAACTCATCTTT.